This TCR beta chain was found in a study of blood T cell repertoires in COVID-19. Whole-study context: Some COVID-19 samples were acute and others convalescent; all came from the United States, Italy and Spain. T cells, B-cell-depleted T cells, or PBMCs provided the cDNA or gDNA that served as material.

Germline CDR1 KGHSH, CDR2 LQKENI. The CDR3 is made up of 15 amino acids. The trim removed 3 bases at V and 4 bases at J, leaving 3 bases unmatched. Source study methods: Estimated nucleated cell counts came from reference gene primer amplification. Data came from immunoSEQ multiplex PCR; TCRdb stores just in-frame clones and leaves some out. For V, J and clone size, that table is used; D and trimming come from the DNA. The table lists approximately 250,000 clones, around four fifths of them singletons. The chain employs TRBV18 and TRBJ2-5, with TRBD2 matching 12 bases. The receptor was derived from a woman aged 55-69 years with active or convalescent COVID-19. Sequenced input: peripheral blood. CDR3 region: CASSPRGLAGETQYF. The DNA of the CDR3 is TGTGCCAGCTCACCCAGGGGACTAGCGGGAGAGACCCAGTACTTC.